The clone carrying this T cell receptor beta chain has only a few counts. Its antigen remains unknown. This sample is part of a study of T cells in Graves' hyperthyroidism and ophthalmopathy. The CDR3 is made up of 17 amino acids. CDR1 SEHNR and CDR2 FQNEAQ come from the germline V gene (reference sequence). The V and J ends lost 4 bases and 1 base respectively, with 19 bases between them. TCR beta CDR3 regions were amplified from RNA transcripts. The TCR CDR3 was amplified in a first-round RT-PCR using the HTBI primer set. A single record per CDR3 protein comes from TCRdb applying MiXCR to the multiplex PCR reads. The table has fewer than 800,000 distinct CDR3 sequences, around 15% seen once. Study conclusions and caveats: Most thyroid clonotypes expanded above 0.001 were also detected in blood.

Newly diagnosed hyperthyroidism patients aged 18 to 65 years had disease lasting under 2 months. Sequenced sample: blood. The chain uses TRBV7-9 and TRBJ1-2, with D possibly matching TRBD1 (5 bases). This receptor was identified in a man between 18 and 29 years old with Graves' hyperthyroidism. CDR3 protein: CASSSRVPGHLNYGYTF. DNA for the CDR3: TGTGCCAGCAGCTCAAGGGTCCCCGGACATCTTAACTATGGCTACACCTTC.